Only a few counts were recorded for the clone carrying this T cell receptor beta chain. What it binds is unknown. These data come from a study of beta chain features in type 1 diabetes. Notes on the study in general: Moderately but significantly shorter TCRB CDR3s were found in Type 1 diabetes patients in all four CD4+ subsets. Patients with type 1 diabetes carried fewer insertions and had more deletions at their VDJ junctions.

CDR3 size: 12 residues. In germline, CDR1 is MNHEY, CDR2 SVGAGI. V lost 6 bases and J 5 bases, leaving 8 bases between the germline ends. Sequenced material consisted of expressed TCRB transcripts (all of the isolated RNA was reverse transcribed). Assay: immunoSEQ multiplex PCR; the TCRdb copy retains only in-frame clones and omits some. The sample lists almost 350,000 clones; 9.3% were seen once. The sequence came from a man aged 25-40 years with type 1 diabetes. The chain has TRBV6-5 and TRBJ1-5; no reliable D call. Source material: central memory CD4+ T cells from blood. The CDR3 here is CASSPGDQPQHF. The DNA of the CDR3 is TGTGCCAGCAGCCCCGGGGATCAGCCCCAGCATTTT.